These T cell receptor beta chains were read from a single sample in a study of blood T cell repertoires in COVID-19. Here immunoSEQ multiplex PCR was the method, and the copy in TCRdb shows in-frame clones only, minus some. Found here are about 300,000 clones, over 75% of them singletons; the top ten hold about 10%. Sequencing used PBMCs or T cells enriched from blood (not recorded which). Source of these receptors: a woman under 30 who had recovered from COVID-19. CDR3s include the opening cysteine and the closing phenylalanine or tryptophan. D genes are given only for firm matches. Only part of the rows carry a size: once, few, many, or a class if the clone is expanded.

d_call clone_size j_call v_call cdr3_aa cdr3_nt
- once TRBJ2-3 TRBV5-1 CASRRGAAASTDTQYF TGCGCCAGCAGAAGAGGAGCGGCTGCTAGCACAGATACGCAGTATTTT
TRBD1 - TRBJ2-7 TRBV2 CASSRATGAPEQYF TGTGCCAGCAGCCGGGCCACAGGGGCTCCCGAGCAGTACTTC
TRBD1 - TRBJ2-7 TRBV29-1 CSVGAGTGGYEQYF TGCAGCGTGGGGGCCGGGACAGGGGGCTACGAGCAGTACTTC
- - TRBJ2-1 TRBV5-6 CASSLERLEQFF TGTGCCAGCAGCTTGGAGCGACTCGAGCAGTTCTTC
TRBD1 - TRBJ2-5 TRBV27 CASKPTGVQETQYF TGTGCCAGCAAACCGACAGGGGTGCAGGAGACCCAGTACTTC
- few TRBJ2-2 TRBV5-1 CASSLAEGFYTGELFF TGCGCCAGCAGCTTGGCCGAGGGCTTCTACACCGGGGAGCTGTTTTTT
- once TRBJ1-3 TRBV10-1 CASSGQISGNTIYF TGCGCCAGCAGTGGACAGATCTCTGGAAACACCATATATTTT
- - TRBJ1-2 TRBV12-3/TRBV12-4 CASSFAATYGYTF TGTGCCAGCAGTTTCGCGGCCACCTATGGCTACACCTTC
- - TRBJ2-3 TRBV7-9 CASSFRDPSTDTQYF TGTGCCAGCAGCTTTCGGGATCCTAGCACAGATACGCAGTATTTT
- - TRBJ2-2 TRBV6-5 CASSPPRVDTGELFF TGTGCCAGCAGTCCACCCAGGGTGGACACCGGGGAGCTGTTTTTT
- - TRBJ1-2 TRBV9 CASSIRAYGYTF TGTGCCAGCAGCATACGAGCCTATGGCTACACCTTC
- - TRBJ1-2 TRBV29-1 CSVDPTGSYGYTF TGCAGCGTTGATCCTACAGGCAGCTATGGCTACACCTTC
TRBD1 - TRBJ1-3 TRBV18 CASSPLEQGVDGNTIYF TGTGCCAGCTCACCACTCGAACAGGGGGTTGATGGAAACACCATATATTTT
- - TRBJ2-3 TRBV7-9 CASSFRGTDTQYF TGTGCCAGCAGCTTCCGGGGCACAGATACGCAGTATTTT
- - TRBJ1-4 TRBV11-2 CASSPFVATNEKLFF TGTGCCAGCAGCCCGTTCGTAGCAACTAATGAAAAACTGTTTTTT
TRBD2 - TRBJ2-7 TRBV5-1 CASSFGGGASYEQYF TGCGCCAGCAGCTTCGGCGGGGGAGCTTCCTACGAGCAGTACTTC
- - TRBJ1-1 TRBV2 CASIQGDTEAFF TGTGCCAGCATTCAAGGGGACACTGAAGCTTTCTTT
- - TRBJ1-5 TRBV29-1 CSVTETLNQPQHF TGCAGCGTAACAGAGACCCTCAATCAGCCCCAGCATTTT
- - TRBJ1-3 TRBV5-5 CASSTDSGNTIYF TGTGCCAGCAGCACAGACAGTGGAAACACCATATATTTT
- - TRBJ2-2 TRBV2 CASSEQGTNTGELFF TGTGCCAGCAGTGAACAGGGGACGAACACCGGGGAGCTGTTTTTT
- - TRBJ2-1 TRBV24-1 CATSDFQDNEQFF TGTGCCACCAGTGATTTTCAGGACAATGAGCAGTTCTTC
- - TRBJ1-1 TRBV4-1 CASSQDSASTVHTEAFF TGCGCCAGCAGCCAAGATTCCGCTTCGACAGTACACACTGAAGCTTTCTTT
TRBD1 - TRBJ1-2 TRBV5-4 CASRPGQGDYGYTF TGTGCCAGCAGGCCGGGACAGGGGGACTATGGCTACACCTTC
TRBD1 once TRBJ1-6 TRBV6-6 CASRDRQGGISPLHF TGTGCCAGCAGGGATAGACAGGGTGGAATTTCACCCCTCCACTTT
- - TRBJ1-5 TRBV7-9 CASSLGGGPNQPQHF TGTGCCAGCAGCTTGGGAGGGGGGCCCAATCAGCCCCAGCATTTT
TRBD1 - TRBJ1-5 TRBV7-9 CASSLDTGGFQPQHF TGTGCCAGCAGCTTAGATACAGGGGGCTTTCAGCCCCAGCATTTT
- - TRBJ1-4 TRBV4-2 CASSQVSISFNEKLFF TGTGCCAGCAGCCAAGTGTCGATTAGCTTTAATGAAAAACTGTTTTTT
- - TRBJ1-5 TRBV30 CAWSLDRLNNQPQHF TGTGCCTGGAGCTTAGACAGGTTGAACAATCAGCCCCAGCATTTT
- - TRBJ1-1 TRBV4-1 CASSYRGVGTEAFF TGCGCCAGCAGCTATCGCGGGGTGGGCACTGAAGCTTTCTTT
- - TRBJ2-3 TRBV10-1 CASSSSSTDTQYF TGCGCCAGCAGCAGTTCTAGCACAGATACGCAGTATTTT
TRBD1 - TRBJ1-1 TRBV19 CASSTYSTGKGANTEAFF TGTGCCAGTAGTACATACTCGACAGGGAAGGGGGCAAACACTGAAGCTTTCTTT
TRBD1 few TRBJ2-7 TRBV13 CASSLGTGLYEQYF TGTGCCAGCAGCCTAGGGACAGGCCTTTACGAGCAGTACTTC
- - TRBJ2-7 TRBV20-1 CSASTPQLGRSYEQYF TGCAGTGCTAGTACCCCACAACTAGGGCGATCCTACGAGCAGTACTTC
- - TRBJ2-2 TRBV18 CASSPLLRTDGELFF TGTGCCAGCTCACCACTTCTTAGGACAGACGGGGAGCTGTTTTTT
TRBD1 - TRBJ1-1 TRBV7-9 CASSPSGTGDTEAFF TGTGCCAGCAGCCCTTCCGGGACAGGGGACACTGAAGCTTTCTTT